What follows are 20 T cell receptor beta chains derived from one specimen sequenced in a study of T cell repertoires in cytomegalovirus infection. TCRdb redid the calling of the reads with MiXCR, one entry per CDR3 protein. The data contain roughly 500,000 distinct CDR3 sequences, about 11% of them singletons. The specimen sequenced was PBMCs. The receptors derive from a human donor in good health (CMV status not recorded). Some clones in this sample may be carry-over from other donors' samples.

At least ten counts were recorded for this clonotype. The chain uses TRBV7-9 and TRBJ2-3; 10 nucleotides line up with TRBD2. Per the germline V gene, CDR1 is SEHNR and CDR2 is FQNEAQ (reference sequence). Germline trimming cut 6 bases from V and 5 bases from J; bases unmatched to any gene: 5. The CDR3 loop spans 14 amino acids. CDR3 in amino acids: CASRSGRAVDTQYF. DNA of the CDR3: TGTGCCAGCAGGAGCGGGAGGGCCGTAGATACGCAGTATTTT. Full variable domain (rest looked up from reference TRBV7-9 and TRBJ2-3): DTGVSQNPRHKITKRGQNVTFRCDPISEHNRLYWYRQTLGQGPEFLTYFQNEAQLEKSRLLSDRFSAERPKGSFSTLEIQRTEQGDSAMYLCASRSGRAVDTQYFGPGTRLTVL.

V gene TRBV5-4 combines with J gene TRBJ2-2, with D perhaps given as TRBD1 or TRBD2 (5 bases each). Trimming took 10 bases from V and 6 from J, leaving 16 bases between them. This CDR3 is 13 amino acids long. Germline V gene lookup returns CDR1 SGHNT and CDR2 YYREEE (reference sequence). The CDR3 DNA is TGTGCCTCGGCGAAGGGGAGTGCCGGGGAGCTGTTTTTT. Its translation: CASAKGSAGELFF.

This clonotype occurred many times. The rearrangement links TRBV11-2 to TRBJ2-1; 9 bases align to TRBD2. The CDR3 sequence is 15 residues long. V dropped 4 bases and J dropped 8; count of bases not matched to a gene: 9. From germline, CDR1 is SGHAT and CDR2 FQNNGV. CDR3 coding DNA: TGTGCCAGCAGCTCCCGGCAGGGGACTAGCTATGAGCAGTTCTTC. Translating it yields CASSSRQGTSYEQFF.

J is TRBJ1-3 and V is TRBV6-4, with D perhaps TRBD1 (5 bases). This CDR3 is 20 amino acids long. The V gene's germline CDR1 is MRHNA and CDR2 SNTAGT. V was trimmed by 0 bases and J by 1 base, leaving 22 bases between them. The DNA of the CDR3 is TGTGCCAGCAGTGACTCCACTTCCCTGAGGGACCGCTCTTCTGGAAACACCATATATTTT. This gives the protein CASSDSTSLRDRSSGNTIYF.

This chain uses TRBV20-1 with TRBJ2-1, with no clear D. V was pared by 1 base and J by 0 bases, with 10 bases between. Germline values: CDR1 DFQATT, CDR2 SNEGSKA (reference sequence). CDR3 length: 15 amino acids. The CDR3 here is CSARGSRSSYNEQFF. DNA for the CDR3: TGCAGTGCTAGAGGGAGTAGGAGCTCCTACAATGAGCAGTTCTTC.

This clonotype was seen a single time. This may stem from a read error, because a much larger clone lies one nucleotide away. The DNA of the CDR3 is TGTGCCAGCAGTGCGGTGACGGAGAGCTCCTGCGAGCAGTACTTC. This gives the protein CASSAVTESSCEQYF. The rearrangement links TRBV6-6 to TRBJ2-7; D is ambiguous. This CDR3 contains 15 residues. CDR1 MNHNY and CDR2 SVGAGI come from the germline V gene (reference sequence).

The table lists this clonotype with many counts. The chain joins TRBV15 to TRBJ2-7, with a possible D match to TRBD1 (6 bases). Per germline, CDR1 LNHNV and CDR2 YYDKDF (reference sequence). CDR3 length: 20 amino acids. The germline V and J ends were trimmed by 0 bases and 3 bases, with 27 bases remaining between them. The CDR3 reads CATSRDLSTNLVGQSYEQYF. The CDR3 DNA reads as TGTGCCACCAGCAGAGATCTAAGCACAAACCTCGTGGGACAAAGCTACGAGCAGTACTTC.

This clonotype was seen at least ten times. The chain carries TRBV6-1 and TRBJ2-5; 9 positions agree with TRBD1. Germline-derived CDR1 and CDR2 are MNHNS and SASEGT. This CDR3 contains 13 residues. After removal of 5 bases from V and 6 bases from J, the junction contained 4 bases not matched to a gene. The CDR3 nucleotides are TGTGCCAGCAGTTATGGACAGGGGCAGACCCAGTACTTC. Translated: CASSYGQGQTQYF.

The chain has TRBV7-9 and TRBJ2-3; TRBD1 might be the D (6 bases). Trimming removed 5 bases at V and 3 bases at J, with 21 bases between. The germline CDR1 and CDR2 sequences are SEHNR and FQNEAQ (reference sequence). The CDR3 sequence is 17 residues long. In nucleotides, the CDR3 is TGTGCCAGCAGCGCCCGCAGAACAGGGATAGTAACAGATACGCAGTATTTT. Translating it yields CASSARRTGIVTDTQYF.

The chain recombines TRBV12-3 or TRBV12-4 with TRBJ2-7; TRBD2 is a possible D gene (6 bases). V lost 6 bases to trimming and J lost 6 bases, with 18 bases between them. This CDR3 has 14 amino acids. In nucleotides, the CDR3 is TGTGCCAGCAGCCATGGGACTCCTCGGGCCGAGCAGTACTTC. Protein sequence: CASSHGTPRAEQYF.

This clonotype appeared many times. The V gene is TRBV6-6, the J gene TRBJ1-1; no reliable D call. Trimming removed 6 bases at V and 4 bases at J, with 3 bases between. Germline V lookup: CDR1 MNHNY, CDR2 SVGAGI (reference sequence). This CDR3 region has 10 residues. The CDR3 DNA is TGTGCCAGCAGGGTCACTGAAGCTTTCTTT. This codes for CASRVTEAFF.

This clonotype was detected ten times or more. V usage is TRBV7-3 and J usage is TRBJ2-5, with D possibly TRBD1 on 5 matching bases. V lost 2 bases and J lost 5, with 15 bases in between. There are 15 residues in the CDR3. Per germline, CDR1 SGHTA and CDR2 FQGTGA. CDR3 region: CASSLGAGLDETQYF. The CDR3, as DNA: TGTGCCAGCAGCTTAGGGGCAGGTTTGGATGAGACCCAGTACTTC.

In its sample, this clonotype was seen many times. The V gene is TRBV6-6, the J gene TRBJ1-1; 7 positions agree with TRBD1. The CDR3 is made up of 14 amino acids. V shed 8 bases and J 6 bases; nucleotides not matched to a gene: 12. Germline values: CDR1 MNHNY, CDR2 SVGAGI (reference sequence). The CDR3 coding sequence is TGTGCCAGCGGGATGGGGGGACAGTTACCTGAAGCTTTCTTT. Its protein is CASGMGGQLPEAFF.

This clonotype was detected many times. The V gene is TRBV14, the J gene TRBJ2-7; weak D call: TRBD1 (6 bases). V lost 2 bases and J 4 bases, leaving 9 bases between the germline ends. This CDR3 is 13 amino acids long. Looked up from germline, CDR1 is SGHDN and CDR2 is FVKESK. The CDR3 region is CASSQQGYYEQYF. The CDR3 DNA reads as TGTGCCAGCAGCCAACAGGGGTATTACGAGCAGTACTTC.

This clonotype was counted many times. V gene TRBV4-2 combines with J gene TRBJ2-3; D may be TRBD2 (6 bases). This CDR3 is 15 amino acids long. V lost 5 bases to trimming and J lost 6 bases, with 18 bases between them. Germline V CDR1 and CDR2: LGHNA, YNFKEQ. This chain's CDR3 is CASSSGTPNADTQYF. DNA for the CDR3: TGTGCCAGCAGCTCCGGGACTCCCAACGCGGATACGCAGTATTTT.

The chain couples TRBV6-5 to TRBJ2-5; no reliable D call. V lost 1 base, J lost 5 bases, and 2 bases lay in between. The CDR3 is 11 amino acids. The V gene's germline CDR1 is MNHEY and CDR2 SVGAGI. The CDR3 is CASSYFETQYF. In DNA, the CDR3 is TGTGCCAGCAGTTACTTTGAGACCCAGTACTTC.

This clonotype was seen repeatedly, ten times or more. This chain links TRBV7-9 with TRBJ1-4; a weak D match, TRBD1 (6 bases). This CDR3 contains 14 residues. CDR1 is SEHNR, CDR2 FQNEAQ, per germline (reference sequence). V was shortened by 5 bases and J by 4 bases, with 11 bases between the two germline ends. In DNA form, the CDR3 reads TGTGCCAGCAGCCCCGGACAGAATAATGAAAAACTGTTTTTT. This gives the protein CASSPGQNNEKLFF.

The chain couples TRBV5-1 to TRBJ1-2, with TRBD1 matching over 8 bases. The CDR3 runs to 14 residues. Germline loops: CDR1 SGHRS, CDR2 YFSETQ. V shed 3 bases, J shed 7 bases, and the junction held 8 bases outside the gene matches. The CDR3 region is CASSSSGQDFGYTF. The CDR3 nucleotides are TGCGCCAGCAGCTCCTCGGGACAGGACTTTGGCTACACCTTC.

This clonotype was observed many times. The chain has TRBV7-6 and TRBJ2-6, with TRBD2 identical over 8 bases. The germline gives CDR1 SGHVS, CDR2 FNYEAQ. V was pared by 5 bases and J by 4 bases, with 7 bases of the junction left unmatched. This CDR3 is built from 16 residues. As DNA, the CDR3 is TGTGCCAGCAGCCCCGGGGGGGCGGGGGGGGCCAACGTCCTGACTTTC. This sequence encodes CASSPGGAGGANVLTF.

V is TRBV24-1 and J is TRBJ2-3; D is perhaps TRBD1 (5 bases). Germline V gives CDR1 KGHDR, CDR2 SFDVKD. Deletions cut 7 bases from V and 2 bases from J, with 15 bases between. This CDR3 region has 15 residues. Written as DNA, the CDR3 is TGTGCCACCAGCGACGGACAACACTTCACAGATACGCAGTATTTT. This sequence encodes CATSDGQHFTDTQYF.